This T cell receptor (beta chain) was captured in a study of long-term antiretroviral therapy in people with HIV. About the study: Of all samples, the earliest predate the 2015 immediate-ART recommendation by about a decade.

Investigators performed immunoSEQ version v3.0 at survey level. Sequencing was performed with immunoSEQ multiplex PCR; in TCRdb, only in-frame clones are kept and a portion is missing. The top ten hold roughly 4.5% of the sample, which has under 20,000 clones, about 84% seen once. Every donor had one or more pre-ART and two or more post-ART PBMC samples. Whole-study results and caveats: Among HIV repertoires, CDR3 length ranges were narrower than those of controls.

Turning to this clone: Its antigen is unidentified.

Germline V gene sequence: CDR1 SGHNT, CDR2 YYREEE (reference sequence). Unmatched junction bases numbered 4, after V lost 0 bases and J lost 5 bases. This CDR3 region has 14 residues. The sequence was collected from a man aged 18 to 30 with HIV. The J gene is TRBJ1-2, the V gene TRBV5-4; 7 nucleotides agree with TRBD1. Here the sequenced sample was unsorted PBMCs, taken 0.1 years before starting antiretroviral therapy. CDR3 sequence: CASSLVTGDYGYTF. The CDR3 bases are TGTGCCAGCAGCTTGGTCACAGGGGATTATGGCTACACCTTC.